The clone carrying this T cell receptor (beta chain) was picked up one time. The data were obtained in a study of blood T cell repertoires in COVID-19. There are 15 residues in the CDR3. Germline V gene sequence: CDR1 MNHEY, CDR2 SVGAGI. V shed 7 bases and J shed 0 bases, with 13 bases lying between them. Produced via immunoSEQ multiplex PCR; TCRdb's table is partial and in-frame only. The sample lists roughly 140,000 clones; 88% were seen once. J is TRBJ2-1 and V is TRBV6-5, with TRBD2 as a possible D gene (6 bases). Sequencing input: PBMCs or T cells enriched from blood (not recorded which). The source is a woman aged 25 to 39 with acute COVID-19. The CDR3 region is CASTRGISSYNEQFF. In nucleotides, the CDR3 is TGTGCCAGCACTCGCGGGATAAGCTCCTACAATGAGCAGTTCTTC.